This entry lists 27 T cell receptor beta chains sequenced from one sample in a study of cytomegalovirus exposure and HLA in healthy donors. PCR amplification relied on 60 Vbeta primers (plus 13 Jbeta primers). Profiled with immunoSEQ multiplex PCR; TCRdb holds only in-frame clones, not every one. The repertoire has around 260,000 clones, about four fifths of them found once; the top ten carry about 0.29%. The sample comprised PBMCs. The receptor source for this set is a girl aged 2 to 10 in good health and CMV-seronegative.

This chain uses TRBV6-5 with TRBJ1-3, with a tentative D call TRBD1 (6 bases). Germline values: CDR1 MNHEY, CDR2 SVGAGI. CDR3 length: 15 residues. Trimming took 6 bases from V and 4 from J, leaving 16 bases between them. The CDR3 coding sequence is TGTGCCAGCAGCCATACAGGGCCCTTGGGAAACACCATATATTTT. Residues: CASSHTGPLGNTIYF.

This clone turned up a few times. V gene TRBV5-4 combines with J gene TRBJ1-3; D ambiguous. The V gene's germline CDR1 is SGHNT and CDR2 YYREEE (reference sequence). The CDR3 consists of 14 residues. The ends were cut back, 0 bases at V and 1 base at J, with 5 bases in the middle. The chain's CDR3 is CASSLGGSGNTIYF. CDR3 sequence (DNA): TGTGCCAGCAGCTTGGGCGGATCTGGAAACACCATATATTTT.

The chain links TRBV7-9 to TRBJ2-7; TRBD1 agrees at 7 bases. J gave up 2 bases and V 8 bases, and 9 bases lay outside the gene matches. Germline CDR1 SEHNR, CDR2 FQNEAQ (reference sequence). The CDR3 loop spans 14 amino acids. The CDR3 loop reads CASQRQGGPYEQYF. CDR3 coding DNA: TGTGCCAGCCAAAGACAGGGCGGGCCCTACGAGCAGTACTTC. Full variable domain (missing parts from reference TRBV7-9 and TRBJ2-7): DTGVSQNPRHKITKRGQNVTFRCDPISEHNRLYWYRQTLGQGPEFLTYFQNEAQLEKSRLLSDRFSAERPKGSFSTLEIQRTEQGDSAMYLCASQRQGGPYEQYFGPGTRLTVT.

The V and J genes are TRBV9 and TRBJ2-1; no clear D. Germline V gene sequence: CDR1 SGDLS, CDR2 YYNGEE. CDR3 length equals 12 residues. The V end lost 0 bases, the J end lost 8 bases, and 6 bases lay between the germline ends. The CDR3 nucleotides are TGTGCCAGCAGCGTAGGCGAGGATGAGCAGTTCTTC. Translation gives CASSVGEDEQFF.

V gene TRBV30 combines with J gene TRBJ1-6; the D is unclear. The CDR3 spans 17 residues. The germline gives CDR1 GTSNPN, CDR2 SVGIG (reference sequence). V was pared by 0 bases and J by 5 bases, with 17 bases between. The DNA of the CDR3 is TGTGCCTGGAGTGTGGGATCCTCGGGGTTCAATAATTCACCCCTCCACTTT. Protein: CAWSVGSSGFNNSPLHF.

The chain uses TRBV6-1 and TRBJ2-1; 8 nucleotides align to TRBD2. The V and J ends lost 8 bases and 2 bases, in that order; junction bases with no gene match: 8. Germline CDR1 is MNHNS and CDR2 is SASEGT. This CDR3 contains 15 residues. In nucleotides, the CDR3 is TGTGCCAGCGTCCATAGCGGGACGACCTACAATGAGCAGTTCTTC. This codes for CASVHSGTTYNEQFF.

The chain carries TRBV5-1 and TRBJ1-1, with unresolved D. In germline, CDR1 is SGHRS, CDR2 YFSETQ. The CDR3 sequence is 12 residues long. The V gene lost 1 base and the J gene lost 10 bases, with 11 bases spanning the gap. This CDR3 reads CASSLNRGGAFF. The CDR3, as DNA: TGCGCCAGCAGCTTGAATCGGGGAGGAGCTTTCTTT.

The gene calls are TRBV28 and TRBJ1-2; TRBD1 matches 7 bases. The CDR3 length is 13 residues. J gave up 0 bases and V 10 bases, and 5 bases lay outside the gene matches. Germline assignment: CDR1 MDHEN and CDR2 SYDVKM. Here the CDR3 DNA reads TGTGCCACTATGACAGGGCCTAACTATGGCTACACCTTC. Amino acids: CATMTGPNYGYTF.

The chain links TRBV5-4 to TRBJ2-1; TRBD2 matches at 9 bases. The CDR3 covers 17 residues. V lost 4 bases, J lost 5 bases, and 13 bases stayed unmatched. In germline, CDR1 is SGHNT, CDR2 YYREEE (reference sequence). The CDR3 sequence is CASSPNLGASGNNEQFF. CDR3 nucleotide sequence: TGTGCCAGCAGCCCCAACCTGGGCGCTAGCGGGAACAATGAGCAGTTCTTC.

CDR3 region: CASSRSGNTEAFF. CDR3 nucleotide sequence: TGTGCCAGCAGTCGTTCTGGCAACACTGAAGCTTTCTTT. This chain uses TRBV6-5 with TRBJ1-1; D gene unclear. The V and J ends lost 5 bases and 2 bases respectively, with 9 bases between them. The CDR3 is made up of 13 amino acids. Germline V CDR1 and CDR2: MNHEY, SVGAGI.

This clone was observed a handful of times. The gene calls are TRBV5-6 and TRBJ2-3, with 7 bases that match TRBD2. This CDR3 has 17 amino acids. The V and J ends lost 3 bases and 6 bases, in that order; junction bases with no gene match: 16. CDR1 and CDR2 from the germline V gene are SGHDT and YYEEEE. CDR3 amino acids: CASSSALGGPQWDTQYF. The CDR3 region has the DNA TGTGCCAGCAGCTCGGCCTTGGGAGGGCCCCAATGGGATACGCAGTATTTT.

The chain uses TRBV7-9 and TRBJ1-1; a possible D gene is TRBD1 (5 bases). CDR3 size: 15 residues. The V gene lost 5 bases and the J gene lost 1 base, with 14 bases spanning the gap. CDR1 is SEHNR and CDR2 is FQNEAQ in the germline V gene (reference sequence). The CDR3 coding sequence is TGTGCCAGCAGCCTCTCAGGGTTTCGGAACACTGAAGCTTTCTTT. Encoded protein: CASSLSGFRNTEAFF.

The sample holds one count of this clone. The CDR3 DNA is TGTGCCATCACTCGCGACACGAACACTGAAGCTTTCTTT. It is translated as CAITRDTNTEAFF. V gene TRBV10-3 combines with J gene TRBJ1-1; no firm D call. This CDR3 has 13 residues. Trimming pared 7 bases from V and 1 base from J, leaving 10 bases between. Per the germline V gene, CDR1 is ENHRY and CDR2 is SYGVKD.

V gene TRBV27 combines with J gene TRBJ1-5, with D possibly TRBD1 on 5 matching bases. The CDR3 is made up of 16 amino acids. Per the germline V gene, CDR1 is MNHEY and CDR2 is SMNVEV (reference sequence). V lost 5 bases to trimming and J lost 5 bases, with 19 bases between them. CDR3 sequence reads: CASSGGRGRGDQPQHF. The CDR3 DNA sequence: TGTGCCAGCAGTGGAGGGCGGGGGAGGGGAGATCAGCCCCAGCATTTT.

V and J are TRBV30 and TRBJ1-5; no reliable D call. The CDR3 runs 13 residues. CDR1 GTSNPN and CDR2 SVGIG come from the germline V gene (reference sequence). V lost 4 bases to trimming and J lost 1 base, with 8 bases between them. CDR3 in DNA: TGTGCCTGGACCGAGGAGAGCAATCAGCCCCAGCATTTT. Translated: CAWTEESNQPQHF.

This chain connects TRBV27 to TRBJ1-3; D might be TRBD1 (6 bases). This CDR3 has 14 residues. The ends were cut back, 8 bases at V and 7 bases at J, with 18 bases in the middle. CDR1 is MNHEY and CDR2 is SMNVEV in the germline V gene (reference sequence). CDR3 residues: CASRPAGAGNTIYF. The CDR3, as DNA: TGTGCCAGCCGCCCGGCGGGGGCGGGCAACACCATATATTTT.

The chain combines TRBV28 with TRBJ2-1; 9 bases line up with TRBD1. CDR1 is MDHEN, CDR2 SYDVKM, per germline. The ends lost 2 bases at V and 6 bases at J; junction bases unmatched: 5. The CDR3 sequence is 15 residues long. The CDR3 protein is CASSLVDRGANEQFF. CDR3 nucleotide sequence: TGTGCCAGCAGTTTAGTGGACAGGGGAGCCAATGAGCAGTTCTTC.

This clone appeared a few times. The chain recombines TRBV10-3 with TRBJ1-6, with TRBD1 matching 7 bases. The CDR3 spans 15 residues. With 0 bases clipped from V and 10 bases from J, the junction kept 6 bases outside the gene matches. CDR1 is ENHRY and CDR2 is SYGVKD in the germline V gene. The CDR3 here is CAISESGDSPSPLHF. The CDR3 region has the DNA TGTGCCATCAGTGAGTCGGGGGACAGTCCGTCACCCCTCCACTTT.

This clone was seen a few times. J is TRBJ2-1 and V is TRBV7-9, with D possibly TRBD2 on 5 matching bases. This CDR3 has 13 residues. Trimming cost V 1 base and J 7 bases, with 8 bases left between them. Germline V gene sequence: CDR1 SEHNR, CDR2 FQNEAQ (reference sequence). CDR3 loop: CASSLVGGNEQFF. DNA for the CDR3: TGTGCCAGCAGCTTAGTGGGCGGGAATGAGCAGTTCTTC.

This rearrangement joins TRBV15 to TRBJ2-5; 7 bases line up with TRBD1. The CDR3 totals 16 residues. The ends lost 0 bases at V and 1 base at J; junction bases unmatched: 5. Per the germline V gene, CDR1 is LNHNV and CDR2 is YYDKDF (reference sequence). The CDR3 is CATSRDTTGAQETQYF. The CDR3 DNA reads TGTGCCACCAGCAGAGATACCACAGGGGCCCAAGAGACCCAGTACTTC.

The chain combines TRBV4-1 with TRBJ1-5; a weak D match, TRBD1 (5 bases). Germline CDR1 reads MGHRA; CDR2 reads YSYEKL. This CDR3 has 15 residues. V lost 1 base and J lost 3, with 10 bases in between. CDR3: CASSQVADINQPQHF. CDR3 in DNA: TGCGCCAGCAGCCAAGTCGCGGACATCAATCAGCCCCAGCATTTT.

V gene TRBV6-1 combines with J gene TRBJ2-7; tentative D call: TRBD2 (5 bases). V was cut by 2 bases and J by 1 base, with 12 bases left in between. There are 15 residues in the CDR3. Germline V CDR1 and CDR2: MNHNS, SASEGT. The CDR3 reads CASSEPDYRSYEQYF. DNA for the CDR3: TGTGCCAGCAGTGAACCCGACTACCGATCCTACGAGCAGTACTTC.

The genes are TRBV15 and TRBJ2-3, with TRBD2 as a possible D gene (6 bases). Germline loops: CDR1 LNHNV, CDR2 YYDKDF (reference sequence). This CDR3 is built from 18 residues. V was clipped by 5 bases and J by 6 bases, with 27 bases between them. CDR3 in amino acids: CATSGDFGLRVDVDTQYF. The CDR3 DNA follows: TGTGCCACCAGCGGGGACTTCGGACTCCGGGTCGATGTGGATACGCAGTATTTT.

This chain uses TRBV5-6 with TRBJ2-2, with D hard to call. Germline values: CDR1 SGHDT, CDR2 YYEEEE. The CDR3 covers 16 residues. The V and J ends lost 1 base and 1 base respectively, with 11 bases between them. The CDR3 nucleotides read TGTGCCAGCAGCTTGCGACAAGACGGGAACACCGGGGAGCTGTTTTTT. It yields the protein CASSLRQDGNTGELFF.

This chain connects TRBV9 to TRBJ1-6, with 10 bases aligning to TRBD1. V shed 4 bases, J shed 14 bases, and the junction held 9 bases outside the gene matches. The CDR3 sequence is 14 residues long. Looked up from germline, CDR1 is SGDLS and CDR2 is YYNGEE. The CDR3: CASSPGDRGISLHF. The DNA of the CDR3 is TGTGCCAGCAGCCCGGGGGACAGGGGAATCTCCCTCCACTTT. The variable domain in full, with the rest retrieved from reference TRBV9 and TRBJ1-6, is DSGVTQTPKHLITATGQRVTLRCSPRSGDLSVYWYQQSLDQGLQFLIQYYNGEERAKGNILERFSAQQFPDLHSELNLSSLELGDSALYFCASSPGDRGISLHFGNGTRLTVT.

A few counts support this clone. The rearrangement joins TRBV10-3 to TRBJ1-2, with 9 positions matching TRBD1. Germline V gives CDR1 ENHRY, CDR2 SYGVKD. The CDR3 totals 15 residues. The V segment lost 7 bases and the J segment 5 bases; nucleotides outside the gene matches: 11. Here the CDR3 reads CAIKEGTGHRYGYTF. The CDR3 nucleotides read TGTGCCATCAAGGAGGGGACAGGGCATAGGTATGGCTACACCTTC.

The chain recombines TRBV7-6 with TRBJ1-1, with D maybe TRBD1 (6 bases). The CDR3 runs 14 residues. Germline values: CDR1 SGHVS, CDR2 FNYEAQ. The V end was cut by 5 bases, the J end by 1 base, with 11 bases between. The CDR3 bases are TGTGCCAGCAGCCACCTGACAGGGAACACTGAAGCTTTCTTT. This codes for CASSHLTGNTEAFF.